This T cell receptor beta chain was recorded in a study of blood T cell repertoires in COVID-19. Study-wide context: From the United States, Italy and Spain came samples of acute and convalescent COVID-19. The cDNA or gDNA used as material had been derived from T cells, B-cell-depleted T cells, or PBMCs.

In the source study's methods: It was from reference gene primer amplification that nucleated cell counts were estimated. Sequencing used immunoSEQ multiplex PCR; TCRdb keeps in-frame clones, though not all of them. From that table come the V and J calls and clone size; the DNA was used to work out D and trimming. This repertoire shows just under 250,000 clones, approximately 84% found once; its top ten account for about 3%. The CDR3 covers 16 residues. After removal of 6 bases from V and 7 bases from J, the junction contained 11 bases not matched to a gene. Germline V lookup: CDR1 MNHEY, CDR2 SMNVEV (reference sequence).

The material sequenced was peripheral blood. The receptor comes from a woman aged 25 to 39 who had recovered from COVID-19. The chain is built from TRBV27 and TRBJ2-7, with 14 bases aligning to TRBD2. CDR3 residues: CASRPGSGLAGVEQYF. The CDR3, as DNA: TGTGCCAGCAGGCCTGGCTCGGGACTAGCGGGGGTAGAGCAGTACTTC.